These 16 T cell receptor beta chains were all obtained from the same sample, sequenced in a study of blood T cell repertoires in COVID-19. Assay: immunoSEQ multiplex PCR; the TCRdb copy retains only in-frame clones and omits some. Of some 200,000 clones in the sample, 75% to 90% were seen once. Sequences were obtained from PBMCs or T cells enriched from blood (not recorded which). These receptors were taken from a woman aged 25-40 years who had recovered from COVID-19.

This clone appeared once. The rearrangement links TRBV7-3 to TRBJ2-1, with D possibly being TRBD2 (5 bases). Trimming stripped 5 bases from V and 7 bases from J, with 12 bases between. This CDR3 has 13 residues. Germline CDR1 SGHTA, CDR2 FQGTGA. In DNA form, the CDR3 reads TGTGCCAGCAGCGCGGGTCTAAGGAATGAGCAGTTCTTC. This translates into CASSAGLRNEQFF.

The chain links TRBV11-2 to TRBJ2-3, with D possibly TRBD2 on 5 matching bases. The germline CDR1 and CDR2 sequences are SGHAT and FQNNGV. The CDR3 is 13 residues long. V was shortened by 5 bases and J by 3 bases, with 9 bases between the two germline ends. The chain's CDR3 is CASSPPGTDTQYF. The CDR3 nucleotides read TGTGCCAGCAGCCCACCGGGAACAGATACGCAGTATTTT.

The chain joins TRBV6-5 to TRBJ1-1; D is possibly TRBD1 (5 bases). Per the germline V gene, CDR1 is MNHEY and CDR2 is SVGAGI. V was trimmed by 7 bases and J by 2 bases, leaving 14 bases between them. The CDR3 contains 14 residues. The CDR3 DNA reads as TGTGCCAGCACGGGCGACAGAACTAACACTGAAGCTTTCTTT. This encodes CASTGDRTNTEAFF.

This rearrangement joins TRBV7-8 to TRBJ2-7, with D maybe TRBD1 (5 bases). This CDR3 comprises 13 residues. The germline gives CDR1 SGHVS, CDR2 FQNEAQ. Trimming cost V 5 bases and J 2 bases, with 10 bases left between them. The CDR3 bases are TGTGCCAGCAGCACCGGACAAACCTACGAGCAGTACTTC. This gives the protein CASSTGQTYEQYF.

The chain recombines TRBV14 with TRBJ1-1, with D uncertain. Trimming removed 0 bases at V and 0 bases at J, with 8 bases between. Germline-derived CDR1 and CDR2 are SGHDN and FVKESK. The CDR3 length is 15 residues. CDR3 residues: CASSQDPRMNTEAFF. In nucleotides, the CDR3 is TGTGCCAGCAGCCAAGATCCTAGGATGAACACTGAAGCTTTCTTT. Looking up the rest from reference TRBV14 and TRBJ1-1 gives the full variable domain: EAGVTQFPSHSVIEKGQTVTLRCDPISGHDNLYWYRRVMGKEIKFLLHFVKESKQDESGMPNNRFLAERTGGTYSTLKVQPAELEDSGVYFCASSQDPRMNTEAFFGQGTRLTVV.

V is TRBV6-2 or TRBV6-3 and J is TRBJ2-7, with a tentative D call TRBD1 (6 bases). Trimming shortened V by 0 bases and J by 6 bases, and 18 bases separated the two germline ends. Germline CDR1 MNHEY, CDR2 SVGEGT. This CDR3 region has 16 residues. The CDR3 coding sequence is TGTGCCAGCAGTTACTCCGCCCACAGGGTTGGGCGCGAGCAGTACTTC. Protein sequence: CASSYSAHRVGREQYF.

This chain connects TRBV12-5 to TRBJ1-4; D gene unclear. With 2 bases removed from V and 7 bases from J, the gap between germline ends came to 11 bases. This CDR3 contains 14 residues. The germline V gene encodes CDR1 LGHNT and CDR2 FRNRAP. The CDR3 DNA reads TGTGCTAGTGGTTTGTCGCAGGCCGCTGAAAAACTGTTTTTT. This gives the protein CASGLSQAAEKLFF.

This clone appeared a few times. The chain uses TRBV30 and TRBJ1-5; D is unclear. Trimming shortened V by 3 bases and J by 4 bases, and 13 bases separated the two germline ends. The germline V gene has CDR1 GTSNPN and CDR2 SVGIG (reference sequence). CDR3 length equals 14 residues. The CDR3 DNA reads TGTGCCTGGAGACCCCCGCGGCCAAATCAGCCCCAGCATTTT. Amino acids: CAWRPPRPNQPQHF.

V gene TRBV11-2 combines with J gene TRBJ1-1; 7 bases line up with TRBD1. The CDR3 totals 15 residues. Germline CDR1 and CDR2: SGHAT and FQNNGV. The ends lost 0 bases at V and 4 bases at J; junction bases unmatched: 5. CDR3 nucleotide sequence: TGTGCCAGCAGCTTAGAAAGGGGGCGGGCCACTGAAGCTTTCTTT. It translates to CASSLERGRATEAFF. Looking up the rest from reference TRBV11-2 and TRBJ1-1 gives the full variable domain: EAGVAQSPRYKIIEKRQSVAFWCNPISGHATLYWYQQILGQGPKLLIQFQNNGVVDDSQLPKDRFSAERLKGVDSTLKIQPAKLEDSAVYLCASSLERGRATEAFFGQGTRLTVV.

The V call is TRBV29-1, the J call TRBJ2-1; TRBD1 matches 8 bases. V was pared by 5 bases and J by 2 bases, with 2 bases of the junction left unmatched. The CDR3 length is 13 residues. Germline lookup yields CDR1 SQVTM and CDR2 ANQGSEA. The CDR3 loop is CSVPRGPYNEQFF. The CDR3 region has the DNA TGCAGCGTTCCCAGGGGGCCCTACAATGAGCAGTTCTTC.

This sequence joins TRBV1 and TRBJ2-2; TRBD2, the table's D call, lacks a check against the DNA. TRBV1 counts as a pseudogene. The CDR3 has 18 amino acids. This CDR3 is CTSSQALLTREGGGELFF. CDR3 nucleotide sequence: TGCACCAGCAGCCAAGCCCTCTTGACTAGAGAAGGTGGCGGGGAGCTGTTTTTT.

This clone appeared many times. V is TRBV2 and J is TRBJ2-1; tentatively, D is TRBD2 (6 bases). Germline CDR1 and CDR2: SNHLY and FYNNEI. The CDR3 totals 13 residues. Trimming shortened V by 10 bases and J by 4 bases, and 14 bases separated the two germline ends. CDR3 bases: TGTGCCAACAAGAACCGGGAGTACAATGAGCAGTTCTTC. It is translated as CANKNREYNEQFF. The whole variable domain, filled in from reference TRBV2 and TRBJ2-1, reads EPEVTQTPSHQVTQMGQEVILRCVPISNHLYFYWYRQILGQKVEFLVSFYNNEISEKSEIFDDQFSVERPDGSNFTLKIRSTKLEDSAMYFCANKNREYNEQFFGPGTRLTVL.

The V gene is TRBV12-5, the J gene TRBJ1-2; TRBD1 might be the D (5 bases). V was clipped by 2 bases and J by 6 bases, with 10 bases between them. The germline gives CDR1 LGHNT, CDR2 FRNRAP. There are 13 residues in the CDR3. This CDR3 is CASGLQGFHGYTF. In DNA, the CDR3 is TGTGCTAGTGGTTTGCAGGGTTTCCATGGCTACACCTTC.

The V and J genes are TRBV7-3 and TRBJ1-1; D uncertain. Trimming took 5 bases from V and 0 from J, leaving 13 bases between them. Germline CDR1 SGHTA, CDR2 FQGTGA. The CDR3 is made up of 15 amino acids. CDR3 DNA sequence: TGTGCCAGCAGCGTAAGTGGGCAGATGAACACTGAAGCTTTCTTT. Amino acids: CASSVSGQMNTEAFF.

This clone was recorded at least ten times. The CDR3 nucleotides read TGCGCCAGCAGCCGGTCACTAGCGGGAGAGTACAATGAGCAGTTCTTC. Translating gives CASSRSLAGEYNEQFF. The gene calls are TRBV4-3 and TRBJ2-1; 11 bases line up with TRBD2. CDR3 length: 16 amino acids. Germline-derived CDR1 and CDR2 are LGHNA and YSLEER. V lost 4 bases, J lost 4 bases, and 6 bases stayed unmatched.

The chain employs TRBV5-1 and TRBJ2-3; D is possibly TRBD1 (6 bases). V lost 2 bases and J 6 bases, leaving 16 bases between the germline ends. CDR1 and CDR2 (germline): SGHRS, YFSETQ. CDR3 length equals 15 residues. The CDR3 DNA follows: TGCGCCAGCAGCTTACAGGGAGCCGGCGAGGATACGCAGTATTTT. Translation gives CASSLQGAGEDTQYF.